This T cell receptor (beta chain) was captured in a study of beta chain features in type 1 diabetes. Expressed TCRB transcripts were sequenced because the entire RNA isolate underwent reverse transcription. Profiling relied on immunoSEQ multiplex PCR, and the TCRdb table lists in-frame clones only, not all of them. The sample yields 860,000 or so clones, around a sixth seen once. The CDR3 totals 14 residues. CDR1 and CDR2 (germline): SGDLS, YYNGEE. V was trimmed by 4 bases and J by 5 bases, leaving 15 bases between them. This sequence originates from a woman between 18 and 30 years old in good health. The chain recombines TRBV9 with TRBJ1-2; no reliable D call. The sequencing input was naive CD4+ T cells from blood. The chain's CDR3 is CASSNPGRMYGYTF. Here the CDR3 DNA reads TGTGCCAGCAGCAACCCGGGGAGGATGTATGGCTACACCTTC.